One sample yielded the 4 T cell receptor beta chains listed below, sequenced in a study of T cell responses to AZD1222 COVID-19 vaccine. TCRdb's table, derived via immunoSEQ multiplex PCR, lists solely in-frame clones and lacks some. Of about 120,000 clones listed, 90% are singletons. The source material was peripheral blood, sampled on day 0 of MenACWY control vaccination. The receptors derive from an adult in good health.

The chain uses TRBV28 and TRBJ1-1, with TRBD1 identical over 8 bases. CDR1 and CDR2 from the germline V gene are MDHEN and SYDVKM. The CDR3 sequence is 15 residues long. The V and J ends lost 5 bases and 4 bases, in that order; junction bases with no gene match: 9. The CDR3 sequence is CASSTPGGAGTEAFF. CDR3 bases: TGTGCCAGCAGTACCCCAGGGGGCGCGGGCACTGAAGCTTTCTTT.

The chain employs TRBV25-1 and TRBJ1-3; the D is unclear. V was trimmed by 1 base and J by 3 bases, leaving 10 bases between them. In germline, CDR1 is MGHDK, CDR2 SYGVNS. The CDR3 sequence is 15 residues long. In DNA, the CDR3 is TGTGCCAGCAGTGAATTCGGCAGTAATGGAAACACCATATATTTT. Translated: CASSEFGSNGNTIYF.

The chain links TRBV11-2 to TRBJ2-1; D is possibly TRBD1 or TRBD2 (6 bases each). V was shortened by 0 bases and J by 10 bases, with 16 bases between the two germline ends. The CDR3 consists of 15 residues. Germline values: CDR1 SGHAT, CDR2 FQNNGV. CDR3 in DNA: TGTGCCAGCAGCTTAGATGCCTCGGGGGCGGCCGAGCAGTTCTTC. Protein: CASSLDASGAAEQFF.

The V call is TRBV7-9, the J call TRBJ1-5; 9 bases line up with TRBD1. This CDR3 spans 15 amino acids. Losses at the gene ends were 5 bases for V and 3 bases for J; bases not matched to a gene: 5. Germline V gives CDR1 SEHNR, CDR2 FQNEAQ (reference sequence). The CDR3 sequence is CASSEGQGINQPQHF. The CDR3 DNA is TGTGCCAGCAGCGAGGGACAGGGAATCAATCAGCCCCAGCATTTT.